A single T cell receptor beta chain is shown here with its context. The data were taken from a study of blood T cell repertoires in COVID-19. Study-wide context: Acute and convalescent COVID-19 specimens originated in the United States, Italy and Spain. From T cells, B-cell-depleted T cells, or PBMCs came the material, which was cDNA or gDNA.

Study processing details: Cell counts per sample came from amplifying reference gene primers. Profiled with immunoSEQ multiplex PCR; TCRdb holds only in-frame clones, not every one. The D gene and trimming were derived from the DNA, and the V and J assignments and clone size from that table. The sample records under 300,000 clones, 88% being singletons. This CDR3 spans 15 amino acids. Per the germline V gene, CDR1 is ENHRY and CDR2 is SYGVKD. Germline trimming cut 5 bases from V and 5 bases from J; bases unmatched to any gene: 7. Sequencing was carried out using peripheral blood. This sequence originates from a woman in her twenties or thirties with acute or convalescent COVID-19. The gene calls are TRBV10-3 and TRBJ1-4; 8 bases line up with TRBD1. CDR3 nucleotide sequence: TGTGCCATCAGTTTTGCAGGGGGCGGGAATGAAAAACTGTTTTTT. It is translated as CAISFAGGGNEKLFF.